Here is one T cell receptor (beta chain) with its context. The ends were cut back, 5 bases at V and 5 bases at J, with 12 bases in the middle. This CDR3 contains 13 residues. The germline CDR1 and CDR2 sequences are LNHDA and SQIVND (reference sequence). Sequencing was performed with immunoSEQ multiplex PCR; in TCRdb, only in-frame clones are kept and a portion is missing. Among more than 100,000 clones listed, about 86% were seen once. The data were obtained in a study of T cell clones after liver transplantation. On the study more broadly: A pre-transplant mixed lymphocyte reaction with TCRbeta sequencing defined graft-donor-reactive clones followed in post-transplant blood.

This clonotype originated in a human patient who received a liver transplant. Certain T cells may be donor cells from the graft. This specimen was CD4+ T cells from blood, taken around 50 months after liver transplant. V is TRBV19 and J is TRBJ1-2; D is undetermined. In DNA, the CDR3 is TGTGCCAGTAGTTTATCCGAGGCGTATGGCTACACCTTC. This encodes CASSLSEAYGYTF.